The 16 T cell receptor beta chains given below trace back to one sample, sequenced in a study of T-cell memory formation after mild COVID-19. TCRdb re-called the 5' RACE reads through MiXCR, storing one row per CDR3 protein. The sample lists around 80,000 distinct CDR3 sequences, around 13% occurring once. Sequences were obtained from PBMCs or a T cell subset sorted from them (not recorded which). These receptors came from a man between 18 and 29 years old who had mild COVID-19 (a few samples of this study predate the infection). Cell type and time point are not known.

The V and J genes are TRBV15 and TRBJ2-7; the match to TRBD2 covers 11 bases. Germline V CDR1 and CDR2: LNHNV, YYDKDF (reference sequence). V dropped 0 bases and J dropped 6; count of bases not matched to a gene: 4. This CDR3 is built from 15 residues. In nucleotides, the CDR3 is TGTGCCACCAGCAGAGATCGACTAGCGGGGAGCGAGCAGTACGTC. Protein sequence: CATSRDRLAGSEQYV.

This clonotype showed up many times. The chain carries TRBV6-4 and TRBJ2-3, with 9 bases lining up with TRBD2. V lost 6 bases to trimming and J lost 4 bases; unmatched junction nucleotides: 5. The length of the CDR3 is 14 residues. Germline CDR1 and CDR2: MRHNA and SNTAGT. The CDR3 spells CASSASGESDTQYF. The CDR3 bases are TGTGCCAGCAGCGCTAGCGGGGAGTCAGATACGCAGTATTTT.

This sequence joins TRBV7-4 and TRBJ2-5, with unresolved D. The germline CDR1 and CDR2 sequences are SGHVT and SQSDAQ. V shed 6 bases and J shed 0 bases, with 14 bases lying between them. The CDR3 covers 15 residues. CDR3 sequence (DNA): TGTGCCAGCAGTCCCCGCGGTGGAGACCAAGAGACCCAGTACTTC. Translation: CASSPRGGDQETQYF.

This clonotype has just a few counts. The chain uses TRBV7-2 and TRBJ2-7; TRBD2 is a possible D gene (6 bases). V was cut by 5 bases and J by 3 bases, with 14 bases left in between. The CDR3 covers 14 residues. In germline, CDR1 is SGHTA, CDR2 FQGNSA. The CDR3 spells CASSQVPGLYEQYV. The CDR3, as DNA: TGTGCCAGCAGCCAAGTCCCGGGACTCTACGAGCAGTACGTC.

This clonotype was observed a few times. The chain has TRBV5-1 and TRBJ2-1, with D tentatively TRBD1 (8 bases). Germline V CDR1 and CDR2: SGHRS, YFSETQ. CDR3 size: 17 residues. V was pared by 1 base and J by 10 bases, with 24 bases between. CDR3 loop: CASSLSRTGTKSREQFF. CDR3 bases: TGCGCCAGCAGCTTGAGCCGGACAGGGACTAAAAGTCGCGAGCAGTTCTTC.

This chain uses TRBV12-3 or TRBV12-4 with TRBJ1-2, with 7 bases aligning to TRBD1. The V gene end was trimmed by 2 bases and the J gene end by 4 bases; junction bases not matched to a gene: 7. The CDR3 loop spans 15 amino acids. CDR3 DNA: TGTGCCAGCAGTTTAAATGCTGGGACAGCCTATGGCTACACCTTC. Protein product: CASSLNAGTAYGYTF.

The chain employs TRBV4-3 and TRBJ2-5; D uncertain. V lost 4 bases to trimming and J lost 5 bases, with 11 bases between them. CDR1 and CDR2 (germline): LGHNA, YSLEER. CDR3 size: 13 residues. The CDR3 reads CASSRGTSETQYF. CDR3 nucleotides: TGCGCCAGCAGCCGGGGTACTTCGGAGACCCAGTACTTC.

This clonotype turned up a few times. The CDR3 here is CASSLRTTPEGYTF. The CDR3, as DNA: TGCGCCAGCAGCCTTCGGACAACACCGGAGGGCTACACCTTC. The chain links TRBV5-1 to TRBJ1-2, with a tentative D call TRBD1 (5 bases). Trimming took off 4 bases at V and 8 bases at J, with 18 bases between the two ends. This CDR3 has 14 amino acids. Germline lookup yields CDR1 SGHRS and CDR2 YFSETQ.

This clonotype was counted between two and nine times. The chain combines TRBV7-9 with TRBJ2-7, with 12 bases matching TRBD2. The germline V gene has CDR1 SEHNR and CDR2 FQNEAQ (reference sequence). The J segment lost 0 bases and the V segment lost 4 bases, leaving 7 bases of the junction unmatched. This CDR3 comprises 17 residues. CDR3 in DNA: TGTGCCAGCAGCTCGGGACTAGCGGGTTCGAGCTCCTACGAGCAGTACGTC. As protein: CASSSGLAGSSSYEQYV.

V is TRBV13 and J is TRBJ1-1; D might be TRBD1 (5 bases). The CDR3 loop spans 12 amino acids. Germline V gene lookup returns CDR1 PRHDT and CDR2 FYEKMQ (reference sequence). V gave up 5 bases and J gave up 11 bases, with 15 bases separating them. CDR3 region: CASSLSGTGAFF. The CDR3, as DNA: TGTGCCAGCAGCCTATCAGGGACCGGTGCTTTCTTT.

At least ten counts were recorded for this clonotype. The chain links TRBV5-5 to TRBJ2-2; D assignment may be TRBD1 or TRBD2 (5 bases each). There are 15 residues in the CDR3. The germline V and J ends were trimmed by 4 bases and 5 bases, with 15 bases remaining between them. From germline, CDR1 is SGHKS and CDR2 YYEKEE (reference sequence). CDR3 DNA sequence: TGTGCCAGCAGCCCCGAAGCAGGGAGAACCGGGGAGCTGTTTTTT. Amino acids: CASSPEAGRTGELFF.

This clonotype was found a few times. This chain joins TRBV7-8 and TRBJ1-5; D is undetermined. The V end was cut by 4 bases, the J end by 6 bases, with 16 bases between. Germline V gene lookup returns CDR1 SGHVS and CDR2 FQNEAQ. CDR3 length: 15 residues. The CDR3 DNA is TGTGCCAGCAGCTACTACCTTGAGGGCGTTCAGCCCCAGCATTTT. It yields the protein CASSYYLEGVQPQHF.

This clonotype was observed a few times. The chain's CDR3 is CASSRGRRPNYGYTF. CDR3 DNA: TGTGCCAGCAGCAGGGGCCGCCGACCTAACTATGGCTACACCTTC. V and J are TRBV5-6 and TRBJ1-2; maybe TRBD1 (5 bases). The germline V and J ends were trimmed by 4 bases and 0 bases, with 13 bases remaining between them. CDR1 and CDR2 from the germline V gene are SGHDT and YYEEEE. This CDR3 has 15 residues.

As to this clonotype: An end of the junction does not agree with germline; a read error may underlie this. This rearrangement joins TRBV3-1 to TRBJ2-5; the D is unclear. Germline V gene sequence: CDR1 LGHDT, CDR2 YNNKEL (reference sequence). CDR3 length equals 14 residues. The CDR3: CTSSLLHTKRTQYF. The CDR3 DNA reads TGTACCAGCAGCCTACTACACACCAAGAGAACCCAGTACTTC.

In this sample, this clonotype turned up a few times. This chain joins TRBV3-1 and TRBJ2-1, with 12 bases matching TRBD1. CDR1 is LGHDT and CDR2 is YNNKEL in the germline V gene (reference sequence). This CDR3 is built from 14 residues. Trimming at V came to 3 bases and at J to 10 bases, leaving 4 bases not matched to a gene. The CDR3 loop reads CASSQGQGASEQFF. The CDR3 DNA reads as TGTGCCAGCAGCCAGGGACAGGGGGCATCAGAGCAGTTCTTC.

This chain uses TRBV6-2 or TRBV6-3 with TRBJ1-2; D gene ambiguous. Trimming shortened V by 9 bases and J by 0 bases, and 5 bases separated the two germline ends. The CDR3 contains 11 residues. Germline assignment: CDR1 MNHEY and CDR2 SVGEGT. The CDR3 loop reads CARVANYGYTF. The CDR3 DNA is TGTGCCAGGGTAGCTAACTATGGCTACACCTTC.